This T cell receptor (beta chain) was retrieved from a study of blood T cell repertoires in COVID-19. Study overall: The United States, Italy and Spain supplied acute and convalescent COVID-19 samples. In each case, the material was cDNA or gDNA derived from T cells, B-cell-depleted T cells, or PBMCs.

Original processing methods: Amplified reference gene primers provided the basis for estimating nucleated cell counts. Only in-frame clones appear in the TCRdb table, and some are missing; sequencing was by immunoSEQ multiplex PCR. The V and J calls and clone size are taken from that table; D and trimming were inferred from the DNA. The sample has roughly 250,000 clones, 70% to 90% seen once. The sequenced material came from peripheral blood. This TCR derives from a man between 40 and 49 years old with acute or convalescent COVID-19.

The chain's CDR3 is CASSAGGTDITDTQYF. The CDR3 DNA reads TGTGCCAGCAGCGCCGGAGGGACAGATATCACAGATACGCAGTATTTT. The V gene is TRBV5-4, the J gene TRBJ2-3; possible D gene TRBD1, 7 bases. Per germline, CDR1 SGHNT and CDR2 YYREEE (reference sequence). V was clipped by 4 bases and J by 2 bases, with 17 bases between them. The CDR3 length is 16 residues.